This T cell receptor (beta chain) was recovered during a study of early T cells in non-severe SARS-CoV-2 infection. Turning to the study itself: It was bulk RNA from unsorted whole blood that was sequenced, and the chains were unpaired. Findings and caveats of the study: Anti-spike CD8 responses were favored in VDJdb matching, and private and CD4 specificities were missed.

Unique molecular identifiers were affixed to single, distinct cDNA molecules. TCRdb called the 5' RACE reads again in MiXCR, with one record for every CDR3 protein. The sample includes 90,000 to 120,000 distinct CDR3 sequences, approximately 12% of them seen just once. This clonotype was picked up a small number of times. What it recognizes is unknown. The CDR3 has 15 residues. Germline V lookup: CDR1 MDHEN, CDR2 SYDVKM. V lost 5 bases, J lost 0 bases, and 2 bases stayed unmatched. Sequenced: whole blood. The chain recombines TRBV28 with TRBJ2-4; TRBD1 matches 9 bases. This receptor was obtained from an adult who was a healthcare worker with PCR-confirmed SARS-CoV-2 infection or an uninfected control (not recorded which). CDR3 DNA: TGTGCCAGCAGTAGACAGGGGGGAGCCAAAAACATTCAGTACTTC. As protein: CASSRQGGAKNIQYF.